Below, one T cell receptor (beta chain) is given with its context. Trimming removed 4 bases at V and 2 bases at J, with 16 bases between. The germline V gene has CDR1 SNHLY and CDR2 FYNNEI. This CDR3 comprises 16 residues. These data are taken from a study of shared clonotypes between healthy human individuals. Overall study context: With ages of 18 to 49, the donors were a couple of women and a few men. Per-donor plates numbered three CD4 naive, three CD4 memory, two CD8 naive and one CD8 memory.

At deep level, the assay was performed. Each cell subset's genomic DNA was divided evenly among several immunoSEQ plates. Only in-frame clones appear in the TCRdb table, and some are missing; sequencing was by immunoSEQ multiplex PCR. The data hold 2 million to 2.5 million clones, with approximately 95% observed a single time. The sequence was obtained from a man aged 18 to 30 in good health. The chain uses TRBV2 and TRBJ2-3; D might be TRBD2 (6 bases). The sample was naive CD4+ T cells sorted from blood. Subset reported: CD45RA+ positively selected. The CDR3 coding sequence is TGTGCCAGCAGTGGATGGTTAGCGGCCTCCACAGATACGCAGTATTTT. Protein product: CASSGWLAASTDTQYF.